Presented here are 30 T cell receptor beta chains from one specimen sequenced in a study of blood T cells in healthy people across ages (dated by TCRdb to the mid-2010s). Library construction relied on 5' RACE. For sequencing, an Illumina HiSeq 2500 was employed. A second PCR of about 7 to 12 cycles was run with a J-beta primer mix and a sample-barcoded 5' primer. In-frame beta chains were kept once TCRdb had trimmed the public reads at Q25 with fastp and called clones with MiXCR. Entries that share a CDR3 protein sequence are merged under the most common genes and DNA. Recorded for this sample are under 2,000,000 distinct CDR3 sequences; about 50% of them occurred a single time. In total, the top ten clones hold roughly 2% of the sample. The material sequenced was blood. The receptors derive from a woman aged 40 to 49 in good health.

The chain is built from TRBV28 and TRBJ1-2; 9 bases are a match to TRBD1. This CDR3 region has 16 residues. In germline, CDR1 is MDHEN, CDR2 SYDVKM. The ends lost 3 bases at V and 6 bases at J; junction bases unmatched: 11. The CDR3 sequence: CASSFTDRDREHGYTF. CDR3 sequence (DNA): TGTGCCAGCAGTTTCACAGACCGGGACAGGGAACATGGCTACACCTTC.

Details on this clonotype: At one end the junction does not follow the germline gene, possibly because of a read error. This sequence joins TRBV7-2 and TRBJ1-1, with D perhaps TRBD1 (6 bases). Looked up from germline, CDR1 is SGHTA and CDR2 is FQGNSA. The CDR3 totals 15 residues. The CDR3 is CACSRRGAVNTEAFF. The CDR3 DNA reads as TGTGCCTGCAGCCGACGGGGGGCCGTGAACACTGAAGCTTTCTTT.

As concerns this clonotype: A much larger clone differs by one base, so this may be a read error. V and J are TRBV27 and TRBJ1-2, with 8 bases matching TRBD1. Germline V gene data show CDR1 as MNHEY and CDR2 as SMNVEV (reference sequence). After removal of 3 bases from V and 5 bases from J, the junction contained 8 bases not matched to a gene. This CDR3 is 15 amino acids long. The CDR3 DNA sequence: TGTGCCAGCAGTTTCACTGCGGACAGGGTGTATGGCTACACCTTC. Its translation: CASSFTADRVYGYTF.

The CDR3 loop is CASSALDRGSNQPQHF. DNA of the CDR3: TGTGCCAGCAGTGCCCTGGACAGGGGGAGCAATCAGCCCCAGCATTTT. This chain joins TRBV6-6 and TRBJ1-5; 10 bases fit TRBD1. The CDR3 is 16 amino acids. In germline, CDR1 is MNHNY, CDR2 SVGAGI (reference sequence). The V segment lost 5 bases and the J segment 1 base; nucleotides outside the gene matches: 5.

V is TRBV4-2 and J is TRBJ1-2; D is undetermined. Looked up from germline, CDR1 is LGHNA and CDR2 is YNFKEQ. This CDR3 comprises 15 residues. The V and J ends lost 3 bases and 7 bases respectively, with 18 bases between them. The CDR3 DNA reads TGTGCCAGCAGCCATTATTTCCCGGGGAATGGTGGCTACACCTTC. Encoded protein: CASSHYFPGNGGYTF.

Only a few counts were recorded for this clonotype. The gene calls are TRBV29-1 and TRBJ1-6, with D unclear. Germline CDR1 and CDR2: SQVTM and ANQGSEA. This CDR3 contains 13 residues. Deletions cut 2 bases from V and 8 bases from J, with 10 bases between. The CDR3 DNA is TGCAGCGTTGAAATTGATCGGGATTCACCCCTCCACTTT. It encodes CSVEIDRDSPLHF.

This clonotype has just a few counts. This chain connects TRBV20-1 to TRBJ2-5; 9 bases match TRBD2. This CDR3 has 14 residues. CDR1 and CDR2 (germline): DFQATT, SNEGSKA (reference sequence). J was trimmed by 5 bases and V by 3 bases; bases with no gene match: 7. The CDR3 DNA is TGCAGTGCTAGGAGGGCGGGGGGGGTTGAGACCCAGTACTTC. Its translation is CSARRAGGVETQYF.

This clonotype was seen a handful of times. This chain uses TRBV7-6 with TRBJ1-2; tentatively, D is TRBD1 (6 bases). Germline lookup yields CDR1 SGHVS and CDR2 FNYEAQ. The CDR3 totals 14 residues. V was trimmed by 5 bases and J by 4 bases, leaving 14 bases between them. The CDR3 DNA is TGTGCCAGCAGCCCCGGGGGGCGTCGCTATGGCTACACCTTC. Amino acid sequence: CASSPGGRRYGYTF.

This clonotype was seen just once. The DNA of the CDR3 is TGTGCCAGCAGTTTTGTTGGGGGGGAGCAGTTCTTC. This sequence encodes CASSFVGGEQFF. This sequence joins TRBV12-3 or TRBV12-4 and TRBJ2-1; D may be TRBD2 (6 bases). The CDR3 loop spans 12 amino acids. V lost 3 bases, J lost 10 bases, and 10 bases lay in between.

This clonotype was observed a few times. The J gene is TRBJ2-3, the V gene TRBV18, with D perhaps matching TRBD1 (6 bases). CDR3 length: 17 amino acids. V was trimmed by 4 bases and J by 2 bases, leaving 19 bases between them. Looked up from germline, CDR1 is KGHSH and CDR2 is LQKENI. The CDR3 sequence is CASSLSSGQIYTDTQYF. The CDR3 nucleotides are TGTGCCAGCTCACTGTCCTCCGGACAGATTTACACAGATACGCAGTATTTT.

CDR3 nucleotide sequence: TGCAGTGCTAGAGCGGGACTAGCGGGGAGAACCCAGTACTTC. The encoded protein is CSARAGLAGRTQYF. This chain connects TRBV20-1 to TRBJ2-7; TRBD2 aligns across 13 bases. CDR1 and CDR2 from the germline V gene are DFQATT and SNEGSKA (reference sequence). V trimming: 1 base; J trimming: 10 bases; junction bases outside the gene matches: 7. The CDR3 is made up of 14 amino acids.

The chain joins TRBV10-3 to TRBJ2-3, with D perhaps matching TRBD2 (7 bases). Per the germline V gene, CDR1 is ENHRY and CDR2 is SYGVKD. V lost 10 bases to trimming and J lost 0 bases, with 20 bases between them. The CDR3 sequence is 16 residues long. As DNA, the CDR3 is TGTGCCACGTCAAGGGGGAGCGGGGCGAGCACAGATACGCAGTATTTT. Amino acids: CATSRGSGASTDTQYF.

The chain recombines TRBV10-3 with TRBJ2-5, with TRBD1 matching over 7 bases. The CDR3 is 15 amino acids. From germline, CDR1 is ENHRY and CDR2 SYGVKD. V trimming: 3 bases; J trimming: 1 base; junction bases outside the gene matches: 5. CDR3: CAISDSRQGQETQYF. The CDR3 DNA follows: TGTGCCATCAGTGACTCGCGACAGGGCCAAGAGACCCAGTACTTC.

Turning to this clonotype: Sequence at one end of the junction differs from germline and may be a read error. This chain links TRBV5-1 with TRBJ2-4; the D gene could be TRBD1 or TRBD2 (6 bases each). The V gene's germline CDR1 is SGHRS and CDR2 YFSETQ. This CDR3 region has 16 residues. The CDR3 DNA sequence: TGCGCCATCAGCAAGGAAGGGGGGCGCGGCAAAAACATTCAGTACTTC. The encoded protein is CAISKEGGRGKNIQYF.

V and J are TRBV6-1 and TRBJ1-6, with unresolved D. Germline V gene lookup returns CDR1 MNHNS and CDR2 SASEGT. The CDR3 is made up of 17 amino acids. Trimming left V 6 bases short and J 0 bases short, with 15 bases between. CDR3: CASSPRISSSYNSPLHF. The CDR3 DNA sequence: TGTGCCAGCAGCCCTCGGATCTCCAGCTCCTATAATTCACCCCTCCACTTT.

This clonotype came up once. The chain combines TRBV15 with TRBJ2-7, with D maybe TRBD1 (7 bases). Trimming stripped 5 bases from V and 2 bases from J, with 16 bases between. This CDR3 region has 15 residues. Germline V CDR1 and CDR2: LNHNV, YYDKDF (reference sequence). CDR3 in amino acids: CATSGGTAATYEQYF. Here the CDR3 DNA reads TGTGCCACCAGCGGGGGGACAGCCGCGACCTACGAGCAGTACTTC.

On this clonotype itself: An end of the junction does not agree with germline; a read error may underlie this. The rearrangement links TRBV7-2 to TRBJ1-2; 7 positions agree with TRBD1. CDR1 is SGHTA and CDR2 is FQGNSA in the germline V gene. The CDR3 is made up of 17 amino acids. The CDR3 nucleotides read TGTGCCAGTAGCTTAGTACAGGGGAGGACCACTCACTATGGCTACACCTTC. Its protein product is CASSLVQGRTTHYGYTF.

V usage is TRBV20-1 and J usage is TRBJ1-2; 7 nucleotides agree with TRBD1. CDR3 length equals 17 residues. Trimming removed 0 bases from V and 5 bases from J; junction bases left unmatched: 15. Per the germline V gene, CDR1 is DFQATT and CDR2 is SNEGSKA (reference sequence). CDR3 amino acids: CSARDQGGPVRAYGYTF. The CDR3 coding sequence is TGCAGTGCTAGAGATCAGGGGGGCCCGGTTCGGGCTTATGGCTACACCTTC.

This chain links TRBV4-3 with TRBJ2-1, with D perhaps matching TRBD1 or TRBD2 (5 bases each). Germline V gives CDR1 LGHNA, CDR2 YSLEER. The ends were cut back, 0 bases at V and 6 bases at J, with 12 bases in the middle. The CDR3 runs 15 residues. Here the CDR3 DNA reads TGCGCCAGCAGCCAAGAAGGGTTGAGGGGCAATGAGCAGTTCTTC. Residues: CASSQEGLRGNEQFF.

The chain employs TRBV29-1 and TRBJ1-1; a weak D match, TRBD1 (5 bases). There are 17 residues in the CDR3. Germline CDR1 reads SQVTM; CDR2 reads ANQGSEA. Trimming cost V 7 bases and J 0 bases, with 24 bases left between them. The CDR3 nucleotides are TGCAGCGCCCAGCGGGGGGGAAACCTACAGGTGAACACTGAAGCTTTCTTT. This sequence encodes CSAQRGGNLQVNTEAFF.

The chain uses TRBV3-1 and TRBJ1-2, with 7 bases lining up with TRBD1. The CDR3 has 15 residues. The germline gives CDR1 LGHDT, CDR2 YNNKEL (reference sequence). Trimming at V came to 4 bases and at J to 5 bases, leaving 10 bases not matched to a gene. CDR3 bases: TGTGCCAGCAGCCCTTCCATTACAGGGGTTTATGGCTACACCTTC. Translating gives CASSPSITGVYGYTF.

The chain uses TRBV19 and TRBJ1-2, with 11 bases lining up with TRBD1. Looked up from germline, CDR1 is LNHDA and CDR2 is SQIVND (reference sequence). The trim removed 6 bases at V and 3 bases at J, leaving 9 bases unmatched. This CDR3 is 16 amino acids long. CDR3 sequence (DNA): TGTGCCAGTAGACGCGCGATGGGACAGGGGGACTATGGCTACACCTTC. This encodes CASRRAMGQGDYGYTF.

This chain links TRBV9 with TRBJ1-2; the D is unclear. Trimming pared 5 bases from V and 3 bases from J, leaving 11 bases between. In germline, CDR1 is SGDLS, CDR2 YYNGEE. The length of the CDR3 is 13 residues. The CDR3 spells CASRDGLDYGYTF. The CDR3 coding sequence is TGTGCCAGCAGGGACGGACTGGACTATGGCTACACCTTC. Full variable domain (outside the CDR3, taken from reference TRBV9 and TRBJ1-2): DSGVTQTPKHLITATGQRVTLRCSPRSGDLSVYWYQQSLDQGLQFLIQYYNGEERAKGNILERFSAQQFPDLHSELNLSSLELGDSALYFCASRDGLDYGYTFGSGTRLTVV.

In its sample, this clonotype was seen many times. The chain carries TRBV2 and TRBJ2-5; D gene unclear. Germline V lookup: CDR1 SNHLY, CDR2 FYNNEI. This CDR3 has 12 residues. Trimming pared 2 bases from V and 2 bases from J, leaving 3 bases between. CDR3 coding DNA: TGTGCCAGCAGTGAACTGCAAGAGACCCAGTACTTC. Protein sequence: CASSELQETQYF.

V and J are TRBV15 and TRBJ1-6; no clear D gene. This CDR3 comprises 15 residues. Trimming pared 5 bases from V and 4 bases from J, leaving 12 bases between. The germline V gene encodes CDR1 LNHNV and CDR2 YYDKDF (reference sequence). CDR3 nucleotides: TGTGCCACCAGCGGAGGGAGAGGGTATAATTCACCCCTCCACTTT. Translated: CATSGGRGYNSPLHF.

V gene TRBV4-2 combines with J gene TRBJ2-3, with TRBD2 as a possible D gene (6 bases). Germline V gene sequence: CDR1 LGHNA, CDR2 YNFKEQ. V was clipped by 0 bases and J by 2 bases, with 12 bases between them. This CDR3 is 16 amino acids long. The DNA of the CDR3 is TGTGCCAGCAGCCAAGATGCGGGGACGTTCACAGATACGCAGTATTTT. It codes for CASSQDAGTFTDTQYF.

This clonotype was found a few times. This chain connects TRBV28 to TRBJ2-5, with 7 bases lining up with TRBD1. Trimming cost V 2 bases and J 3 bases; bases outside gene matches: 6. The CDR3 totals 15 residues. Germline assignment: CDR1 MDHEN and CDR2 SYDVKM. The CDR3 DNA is TGTGCCAGCAGTTTACTGAGGGACAGAAAAGAGACCCAGTACTTC. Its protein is CASSLLRDRKETQYF.

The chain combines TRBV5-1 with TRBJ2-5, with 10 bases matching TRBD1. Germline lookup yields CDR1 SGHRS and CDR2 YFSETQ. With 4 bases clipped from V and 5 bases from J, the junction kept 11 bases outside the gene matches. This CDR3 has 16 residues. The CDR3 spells CASSLGQGDYWETQYF. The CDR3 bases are TGCGCCAGCAGCCTAGGACAGGGGGACTATTGGGAGACCCAGTACTTC.

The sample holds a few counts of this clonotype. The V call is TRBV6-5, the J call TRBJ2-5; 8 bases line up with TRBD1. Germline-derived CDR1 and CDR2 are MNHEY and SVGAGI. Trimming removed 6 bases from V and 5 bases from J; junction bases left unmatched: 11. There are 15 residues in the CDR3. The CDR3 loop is CASRSPTGAVETQYF. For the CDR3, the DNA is TGTGCCAGCAGGTCTCCGACAGGGGCCGTTGAGACCCAGTACTTC.

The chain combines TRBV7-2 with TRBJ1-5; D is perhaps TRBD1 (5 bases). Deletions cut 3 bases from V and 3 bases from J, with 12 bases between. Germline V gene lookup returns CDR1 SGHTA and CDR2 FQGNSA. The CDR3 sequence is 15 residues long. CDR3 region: CASSLTAPYNQPQHF. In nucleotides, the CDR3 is TGTGCCAGCAGCTTGACAGCTCCATACAATCAGCCCCAGCATTTT.